This entry lists 18 T cell receptor beta chains sequenced from one sample in a study of cytomegalovirus exposure and HLA in healthy donors. With 60 Vbeta and 13 Jbeta primers, the PCR was carried out. Data came from immunoSEQ multiplex PCR; TCRdb stores just in-frame clones and leaves some out. The table includes over 130,000 clones, roughly 77% detected once. Sequences were obtained from PBMCs. These receptors were taken from a human donor in good health.

The chain combines TRBV5-8 with TRBJ1-1; perhaps TRBD1 as D (5 bases). CDR3 size: 12 residues. Germline CDR1 and CDR2: SGHTS and YDEGEE. Trimming shortened V by 5 bases and J by 7 bases, and 12 bases separated the two germline ends. The chain's CDR3 is CASSAFQGEAFF. The CDR3 nucleotides read TGTGCCAGCAGTGCGTTCCAGGGTGAAGCTTTCTTT.

V gene TRBV5-1 combines with J gene TRBJ1-1; the D gene is possibly TRBD1 (6 bases). The CDR3 has 16 residues. The V end lost 4 bases, the J end lost 0 bases, and 16 bases lay between the germline ends. Per the germline V gene, CDR1 is SGHRS and CDR2 is YFSETQ. The chain's CDR3 is CASSPGTLELNTEAFF. The CDR3 DNA reads TGCGCCAGCAGCCCCGGGACACTTGAATTGAACACTGAAGCTTTCTTT.

V usage is TRBV5-1 and J usage is TRBJ2-2; TRBD1 agrees at 9 bases. Per the germline V gene, CDR1 is SGHRS and CDR2 is YFSETQ. V shed 3 bases, J shed 7 bases, and the junction held 10 bases outside the gene matches. The CDR3 is made up of 16 amino acids. The chain's CDR3 is CASSWGTGNRNGELFF. In DNA form, the CDR3 reads TGCGCCAGCAGCTGGGGGACAGGGAACAGGAACGGGGAGCTGTTTTTT.

The V call is TRBV6-4, the J call TRBJ1-1, with D perhaps TRBD1 (5 bases). The CDR3 consists of 14 residues. Trimming took 0 bases from V and 1 from J, leaving 6 bases between them. The germline V gene encodes CDR1 MRHNA and CDR2 SNTAGT. The CDR3 DNA reads TGTGCCAGCAGTGACTCGCAGGGGAACACTGAAGCTTTCTTT. Amino acids: CASSDSQGNTEAFF.

This chain links TRBV12-5 with TRBJ1-2; D unresolved. Looked up from germline, CDR1 is LGHNT and CDR2 is FRNRAP. The CDR3 spans 15 residues. Trimming removed 2 bases at V and 3 bases at J, with 13 bases between. In DNA form, the CDR3 reads TGTGCTAGTGGTTTGTCTCCAGTCGAATACTATGGCTACACCTTC. The encoded protein is CASGLSPVEYYGYTF.

The V and J genes are TRBV7-2 and TRBJ2-3; maybe TRBD2 (6 bases). Trimming cost V 7 bases and J 1 base, with 21 bases left between them. This CDR3 spans 17 amino acids. Germline CDR1 is SGHTA and CDR2 is FQGNSA. CDR3 nucleotides: TGTGCCAGCACCTTGTTGGCAACTAGCAATCGCACAGATACGCAGTATTTT. Translated: CASTLLATSNRTDTQYF.

The chain uses TRBV25-1 and TRBJ2-4, with 7 bases lining up with TRBD2. The CDR3 runs 17 residues. V lost 7 bases and J lost 1; bases outside the gene matches: 13. CDR1 is MGHDK, CDR2 SYGVNS, per germline. The CDR3 is CASTGGEGGEAKNIQYF. CDR3 in DNA: TGTGCCAGCACCGGAGGGGAGGGAGGGGAGGCCAAAAACATTCAGTACTTC.

The chain couples TRBV2 to TRBJ1-3; D is possibly TRBD1 (6 bases). The CDR3 spans 13 residues. Trimming shortened V by 6 bases and J by 2 bases, and 8 bases separated the two germline ends. CDR1 SNHLY and CDR2 FYNNEI come from the germline V gene. The CDR3 reads CASSAGAGNTIYF. CDR3 coding DNA: TGTGCCAGCAGCGCAGGGGCTGGAAACACCATATATTTT.

The genes are TRBV18 and TRBJ2-2, with D maybe TRBD2 (5 bases). With 3 bases removed from V and 2 bases from J, the gap between germline ends came to 13 bases. The CDR3 contains 16 residues. Germline CDR1 KGHSH, CDR2 LQKENI. Here the CDR3 reads CASSPMLGRNTGELFF. DNA for the CDR3: TGTGCCAGCTCACCCATGTTGGGGAGAAACACCGGGGAGCTGTTTTTT.

The genes are TRBV19 and TRBJ2-7; 7 bases are shared with TRBD1. CDR3 length: 14 residues. With 3 bases clipped from V and 5 bases from J, the junction kept 7 bases outside the gene matches. CDR1 is LNHDA, CDR2 SQIVND, per germline (reference sequence). CDR3 protein: CASSMAQGTDEQYF. In DNA, the CDR3 is TGTGCCAGTAGTATGGCACAGGGGACCGACGAGCAGTACTTC.

This chain uses TRBV10-3 with TRBJ2-2; TRBD2 matches 16 bases. The V segment lost 8 bases and the J segment 0 bases; nucleotides outside the gene matches: 3. In germline, CDR1 is ENHRY, CDR2 SYGVKD. The length of the CDR3 is 17 residues. CDR3 sequence (DNA): TGTGCCATCGGGGGACTAGCGGGGGGGGCGAACACCGGGGAGCTGTTTTTT. Protein product: CAIGGLAGGANTGELFF.

The chain carries TRBV5-8 and TRBJ1-2, with D hard to call. V was shortened by 5 bases and J by 8 bases, with 16 bases between the two germline ends. CDR1 and CDR2 (germline): SGHTS, YDEGEE. CDR3 length: 13 amino acids. The CDR3, as DNA: TGTGCCAGCAGGTTGTCGGTAAAAGAAGGCTACACCTTC. Translated, it gives CASRLSVKEGYTF. Using reference TRBV5-8 and TRBJ1-2 for the parts outside the CDR3, the full variable domain is EAGVTQSPTHLIKTRGQQATLRCSPISGHTSVYWYQQALGLGLQFLLWYDEGEERNRGNFPPRFSGRQFPNYSSELNVNALELEDSALYLCASRLSVKEGYTFGSGTRLTVV.

V gene TRBV6-1 combines with J gene TRBJ2-5; a weak D match, TRBD1 (6 bases). The CDR3 totals 13 residues. The V and J ends lost 5 bases and 2 bases respectively, with 9 bases between them. The germline V gene encodes CDR1 MNHNS and CDR2 SASEGT. The CDR3 spells CASSLDRQETQYF. CDR3 bases: TGTGCCAGCAGTCTGGACAGACAAGAGACCCAGTACTTC.

The table lists this clone with a count of one. J is TRBJ1-2 and V is TRBV4-3; D is undetermined. The CDR3 is made up of 13 amino acids. Germline V gene sequence: CDR1 LGHNA, CDR2 YSLEER. V was trimmed by 1 base and J by 2 bases, leaving 5 bases between them. CDR3 in amino acids: CASSQGGNYGYTF. In nucleotides, the CDR3 is TGCGCCAGCAGCCAAGGCGGGAACTATGGCTACACCTTC.

The V and J genes are TRBV29-1 and TRBJ1-1, with D possibly matching TRBD1 (6 bases). The germline gives CDR1 SQVTM, CDR2 ANQGSEA. This CDR3 region has 13 residues. The V and J ends lost 3 bases and 1 base respectively, with 9 bases between them. CDR3 protein: CSVERGGNTEAFF. The CDR3 region has the DNA TGCAGCGTTGAGAGAGGGGGGAACACTGAAGCTTTCTTT.

This clone was seen once. J is TRBJ1-5 and V is TRBV7-2, with a possible D match to TRBD1 (5 bases). Trimming removed 2 bases from V and 2 bases from J, with 13 bases in between. Per the germline V gene, CDR1 is SGHTA and CDR2 is FQGNSA. The CDR3 spans 16 residues. CDR3 DNA sequence: TGTGCCAGCAGCTTACAGGGCAGGGTGCGCAATCAGCCCCAGCATTTT. Residues: CASSLQGRVRNQPQHF.

This sequence joins TRBV5-1 and TRBJ2-1; D not resolved. The CDR3 runs to 12 residues. Trimming cost V 2 bases and J 8 bases, with 8 bases left between them. Germline V CDR1 and CDR2: SGHRS, YFSETQ. The CDR3: CASSFSVDEQFF. As DNA, the CDR3 is TGCGCCAGCAGCTTTTCTGTTGATGAGCAGTTCTTC.

The chain couples TRBV28 to TRBJ2-7; D is undetermined. Trimming stripped 6 bases from V and 3 bases from J, with 15 bases between. CDR3 length equals 14 residues. CDR1 and CDR2 (germline): MDHEN, SYDVKM. CDR3 DNA: TGTGCCAGCAGCCCGATGATGAGGAACTACGAGCAGTACTTC. Its translation is CASSPMMRNYEQYF. The complete variable domain, with remaining parts taken from reference TRBV28 and TRBJ2-7, reads DVKVTQSSRYLVKRTGEKVFLECVQDMDHENMFWYRQDPGLGLRLIYFSYDVKMKEKGDIPEGYSVSREKKERFSLILESASTNQTSMYLCASSPMMRNYEQYFGPGTRLTVT.